This T cell receptor beta chain was identified during a study of T cell repertoires in cytomegalovirus infection. TCRdb itself ran the reads through MiXCR, one entry per CDR3 protein. The sample holds about 700,000 distinct CDR3 sequences; around 30% are singletons and the top ten take about 20%. The CDR3 covers 12 residues. Trimming left V 4 bases short and J 7 bases short, with 8 bases between. Per germline, CDR1 LGHDT and CDR2 YNNKEL (reference sequence). Remarks on this clonotype: Its antigen is still unknown.

This receptor was taken from a human donor in good health (CMV status not recorded). Some clones in this sample may be carry-over from other donors' samples. The material sequenced was cultured PBMCs, taken from culture after CMV antigen stimulation. The chain employs TRBV3-1 and TRBJ2-1; D gene unclear. This CDR3 is CASSREGNEQFF. Here the CDR3 DNA reads TGTGCCAGCAGCCGGGAAGGGAATGAGCAGTTCTTC.